This TCR beta chain was sequenced during a study of blood T cell repertoires in COVID-19. Study at large: The samples span acute and convalescent COVID-19 from the United States, Italy and Spain. Nucleic acid was either cDNA or gDNA, and it came from T cells, B-cell-depleted T cells, or PBMCs.

Source study methods: Estimation of nucleated cell counts relied on the amplification of reference gene primers. The assay was immunoSEQ multiplex PCR, and TCRdb's table has in-frame clones only and misses some. V and J calls and clone size are copied from that table; D and trimming were computed from the DNA. This sample has some 28,000 clones, with over 75% found just once. The V gene's germline CDR1 is MNHEY and CDR2 SVGAGI. Trimming removed 6 bases at V and 6 bases at J, with 12 bases between. The CDR3 runs to 14 residues. This receptor was taken from a man aged 55 to 70 with acute or convalescent COVID-19. The sequencing sample was made of peripheral blood. V is TRBV6-5 and J is TRBJ1-6, with D hard to call. CDR3 protein: CASSPHTPNSPLHF. The CDR3 DNA reads TGTGCCAGCAGCCCCCACACACCTAATTCACCCCTCCACTTT.